This is a list of T cell receptor beta chains from one sample in a study of blood T cell repertoires in COVID-19. TCRdb's copy holds only in-frame clones and misses some; the assay was immunoSEQ multiplex PCR. Of under 250,000 clones listed, under 90% were seen once; the top ten hold 6.5%. Material for sequencing was peripheral blood. These TCRs come from a man in his fifties or sixties who had recovered from COVID-19. CDR3s include the opening cysteine and the closing phenylalanine or tryptophan. The D gene is left open where the match is weak.

v_gene,d_gene,j_gene,CDR3aa,CDR3nt
TRBV29-1,.,TRBJ2-6,CSVSGAGANVLTF,TGCAGCGTTTCAGGGGCCGGGGCCAACGTCCTGACTTTC
TRBV19,TRBD1,TRBJ1-2,CASSLWDRDNYGYTF,TGTGCCAGTAGTCTCTGGGACAGGGACAACTATGGCTACACCTTC
TRBV11-3,.,TRBJ2-1,CASSLNPTRTEQFF,TGTGCCAGCAGCCTCAACCCCACTAGAACCGAGCAGTTCTTC
TRBV15,.,TRBJ1-1,CATSGAGHNEAFF,TGTGCCACCAGCGGGGCGGGGCACAATGAAGCTTTCTTT
TRBV5-1,.,TRBJ2-2,CASSLGTQNTGELFF,TGCGCCAGCAGCTTGGGGACTCAGAACACCGGGGAGCTGTTTTTT
TRBV18,.,TRBJ1-1,CASSFDRRDTEAFF,TGTGCCAGCTCATTCGACAGGAGAGACACTGAAGCTTTCTTT
TRBV5-6,.,TRBJ2-5,CASSRAYQETQYF,TGTGCCAGCAGCCGAGCGTACCAAGAGACCCAGTACTTC
TRBV10-3,TRBD2,TRBJ2-5,CAITGGPNEGETQYF,TGTGCCATCACGGGGGGACCAAACGAGGGAGAGACCCAGTACTTC
TRBV6-5,.,TRBJ2-7,CASSYSRLAYEQYF,TGTGCCAGCAGTTACTCGAGGCTGGCCTACGAGCAGTACTTC
TRBV18,TRBD2,TRBJ2-3,CASSPGLGTDTQYF,TGTGCCAGCTCACCCGGACTAGGCACAGATACGCAGTATTTT
TRBV7-9,.,TRBJ1-5,CASCDAGSGQPQHF,TGTGCCAGCTGTGACGCGGGGTCCGGACAGCCCCAGCATTTT
TRBV7-2,TRBD1,TRBJ1-2,CASSEQGVRGYTF,TGTGCCAGCAGCGAACAGGGGGTGAGGGGCTACACCTTC
TRBV3-1/TRBV3-2,.,TRBJ2-7,CASSQTGYEQYF,TGTGCCAGCAGCCAGACTGGCTACGAGCAGTACTTC
TRBV19,.,TRBJ2-1,CASIRGNEQFF,TGTGCCAGTATTAGGGGGAATGAGCAGTTCTTC
TRBV24-1,.,TRBJ2-2,CATSDLGQPWELFF,TGTGCCACCAGTGACCTCGGACAGCCCTGGGAGCTGTTTTTT